Listed below are T cell receptor beta chains from one sample, sequenced in a study of T-cell reconstitution after alpha-beta-depleted transplantation in children. TCRdb recomputed calls from the PCR reads with MiXCR, one row per CDR3 protein. The profile covers hundreds of thousands of distinct CDR3 sequences, with approximately 8.4% appearing a single time and less than 40% taken by the ten largest. The specimen was PBMCs, mostly from graft donor cells, collected 360 days after TCRalphabeta/CD19-depleted stem cell transplant. The receptors derive from a male patient between 2 and 15 years old who had a stem cell transplant for acute myeloid leukemia, so the T cells may come from the graft donor. Both conserved end residues are part of each CDR3. A D gene is named only where the DNA matches it firmly. Size is stated for part of the rows, as once, few or many counts, or as a class when the clone is expanded.

J	D	size	V	DNA	CDR3
TRBJ2-5	NA	many	TRBV5-6	TGTGCCAGCAGCCCCAGCGAGGAGACCCAGTACTTC	CASSPSEETQYF
TRBJ1-1	TRBD1	few	TRBV20-1	TGCAGTGCTCGCCGGGACAGGGCTTCTGAAGCTTTCTTT	CSARRDRASEAFF
TRBJ1-5	NA	NA	TRBV20-1	TGCAGTGCTAGAGAGATACTCCTCGAACAGCCCCAGCATTTT	CSAREILLEQPQHF
TRBJ1-1	NA	many	TRBV9	TGTGCCAGCAGCGCCGTCGTCGCCACTGAAGCTTTCTTT	CASSAVVATEAFF
TRBJ2-5	TRBD1	NA	TRBV5-1	TGCGCCAGCAGCGGTGGACAGGGGGGAAAAGAGACCCAGTACTTC	CASSGGQGGKETQYF
TRBJ2-1	NA	many	TRBV12-3/TRBV12-4	TGTGCCAGCAGTTTAGGGACAACCCTAGCCTCCTACAATGAGCAGTTCTTC	CASSLGTTLASYNEQFF
TRBJ2-2	TRBD1	NA	TRBV5-4	TGTGCCAGCAGCTTGGGTTGGCAGGGGGTCACCGGGGAGCTGTTTTTT	CASSLGWQGVTGELFF
TRBJ2-3	NA	NA	TRBV29-1	TGCAGCGTTGAAGGGGGCACAGCTGCCTGGGATACGCAGTATTTT	CSVEGGTAAWDTQYF
TRBJ1-2	NA	NA	TRBV6-5	TGTGCCAGCAGCAGAATGGGAGCTAACTATGGCTACACCTTC	CASSRMGANYGYTF
TRBJ2-7	NA	few	TRBV20-1	TGCAGTGCCAGCCGTGGACATTCTCCACCCTCCTACGAGCAGTACTTC	CSASRGHSPPSYEQYF
TRBJ2-1	TRBD2	few	TRBV20-1	TGCAGTGCTAGAATTAGCGGGAATGAGCAGTTCTTC	CSARISGNEQFF
TRBJ2-2	TRBD2	NA	TRBV20-1	TGCAGTGCTAGTAGGAGCGGGGGCCGCACCGGGGAGCTGTTTTTT	CSASRSGGRTGELFF
TRBJ2-1	TRBD2	few	TRBV5-1	TGCGCCAGCAGCTACCCAAAACTAGCGGGGGACGATGAGCAGTTCTTC	CASSYPKLAGDDEQFF
TRBJ1-6	NA	many	TRBV7-2	TGTGCCAGCAGCTTTGGACCGGTAAATTCACCCCTCCACTTT	CASSFGPVNSPLHF
TRBJ2-1	NA	many	TRBV5-1	TGCGCCAGCAGCTTGGGGCCTGGGGGCGATGAGCAGTTCTTC	CASSLGPGGDEQFF
TRBJ1-5	TRBD1	NA	TRBV7-9	TGTGCCAGCAGCCCCTCGGGACAGCTTAGCAATCAGCCCCAGCATTTT	CASSPSGQLSNQPQHF
TRBJ1-2	NA	NA	TRBV5-1	TGCGCCAGCAGCTTGGAACAGGGCGGTGATGGCTACACCTTC	CASSLEQGGDGYTF
TRBJ2-7	TRBD1	NA	TRBV29-1	TGCAGCGTTTCACTGGGACAGGGAAACTACGAGCAGTACTTC	CSVSLGQGNYEQYF
TRBJ1-4	NA	few	TRBV5-1	TGCGCCAGCAGCTTGGCCGGGTCTCGTGAAAAACTGTTTTTT	CASSLAGSREKLFF
TRBJ1-2	NA	NA	TRBV20-1	TGCAGTGCTACCGTCCTTTGTGGCTACACCTTC	CSATVLCGYTF
TRBJ2-3	TRBD2	NA	TRBV12-3/TRBV12-4	TGTGCCAGCAGTTTTCCGGTGGTCATGGGGACTAGCGGCCCAGGGCGCACAGATACGCAGTATTTT	CASSFPVVMGTSGPGRTDTQYF
TRBJ2-1	TRBD2	many	TRBV3-1	TGTGCCAGCAGCCAAGATCGAGGGACTAGCTACAATGAGCAGTTCTTC	CASSQDRGTSYNEQFF
TRBJ2-1	TRBD2	few	TRBV29-1	TGCAGCGTTGAGGGGACTAGCGGGAGGCACAATGAGCAGTTCTTC	CSVEGTSGRHNEQFF
TRBJ2-1	NA	NA	TRBV3-1	TGTGCCAGCAGCCAAGCCAGCGGGTCATGGCCGTACAATGAGCAGTTCTTC	CASSQASGSWPYNEQFF
TRBJ1-5	TRBD1	many	TRBV10-3	TGTGCCATCAGTCAGGGACAGGGGCCCCAAGATGCCCAGCATTTT	CAISQGQGPQDAQHF
TRBJ2-3	NA	few	TRBV6-4	TGTGCCAGCAGTGAAACTGGCGGATCAGATACGCAGTATTTT	CASSETGGSDTQYF
TRBJ2-1	NA	NA	TRBV4-3	TGCGCCAGCAGCCAAGTCCCTAGTTATGAGCAGTTCTTC	CASSQVPSYEQFF
TRBJ2-1	NA	few	TRBV5-5	TGTGCCAGCAGCTCCGACTATTCGAAAACCTACAATGAGCAGTTCTTC	CASSSDYSKTYNEQFF
TRBJ1-1	TRBD1	NA	TRBV12-3/TRBV12-4	TGTGCCAGCACCCTTAGACAGGGAGGCCGCGAAGCTTTCTTT	CASTLRQGGREAFF
TRBJ2-7	TRBD2	NA	TRBV5-1	TGCGCCAGCAGCTTCCGGCTAGCGGGAGGGATCTCCTACGAGCAGTACTTC	CASSFRLAGGISYEQYF
TRBJ2-1	TRBD2	NA	TRBV5-1	TGCGCCAGCAGCTTGCTTCCGACTAGCAGTAACTATGAGCAGTTCTTC	CASSLLPTSSNYEQFF
TRBJ1-6	TRBD1	many	TRBV20-1	TGCAGTGCTAGGAGGCCCGGGACAGGGAATTCACCCCTCCACTTT	CSARRPGTGNSPLHF
TRBJ2-7	NA	NA	TRBV6-2/TRBV6-3	TGTGCCAGCAGTCGGAGTACTTACGAGCAGTACTTC	CASSRSTYEQYF
TRBJ1-1	TRBD1	NA	TRBV5-1	TGCGCCAGCAGACGGGACAGGGGGCCCACTGAAGCTTTCTTT	CASRRDRGPTEAFF
TRBJ2-1	TRBD2	few	TRBV6-2/TRBV6-3	TGTGCCAGCAGTCGGACCCCGGGACTAGGGGGCAATGAGCAGTTCTTC	CASSRTPGLGGNEQFF
TRBJ2-1	TRBD2	many	TRBV5-6	TGTGCCAGCAGCATTATAGCGGGGGGGACCGTGAATGAGCAGTTCTTC	CASSIIAGGTVNEQFF
TRBJ2-6	NA	NA	TRBV12-3/TRBV12-4	TGTGCCAGCAGTAACGGGGGGGCCAACGTCCTGACTTTC	CASSNGGANVLTF
TRBJ1-5	TRBD1	NA	TRBV30	TGTGCCTGGAGTTGGGACAGAGATCAGCCCCAGCATTTT	CAWSWDRDQPQHF
TRBJ2-5	TRBD1	NA	TRBV29-1	TGCAGCGTTCACGTGAGGACAGGGCGTCCCCAAGAGACCCAGTACTTC	CSVHVRTGRPQETQYF
TRBJ2-7	TRBD1	NA	TRBV29-1	TGCAGCGTGACCGGGACAGGGCCCTACGAGCGGTACTTC	CSVTGTGPYERYF
TRBJ2-3	NA	few	TRBV4-3	TGCGCCAGCAGCCAAGATGCCCCCCGGGTAGCAGGTGGTACGCAGTATTTT	CASSQDAPRVAGGTQYF